The 4 T cell receptor beta chains below all came from one sample that was sequenced in a study of T-cell reconstitution after alpha-beta-depleted transplantation in children. Construction of the TCRbeta library involved unique molecular identifiers. Via MiXCR, TCRdb re-called the PCR reads, giving one row per CDR3 protein. The repertoire consists of some 300,000 distinct CDR3 sequences, with about a tenth occurring once and the leading ten covering around 2.3%. The sample here was PBMCs from the stem cell graft donor, taken from the stem cell graft. Receptor source: a human donor who donated a stem cell graft to a child with acute lymphoblastic leukemia.

This clonotype turned up a few times. The V and J genes are TRBV12-3 or TRBV12-4 and TRBJ2-1; 9 nucleotides line up with TRBD2. V trimming: 6 bases; J trimming: 11 bases; junction bases outside the gene matches: 8. The length of the CDR3 is 13 residues. The CDR3 loop reads CASRIGLALKQFF. In DNA form, the CDR3 reads TGTGCCAGCAGGATTGGACTAGCGCTTAAGCAGTTCTTC.

This clonotype was seen at least ten times. The V gene is TRBV7-2, the J gene TRBJ2-7; 8 nucleotides agree with TRBD1. CDR3 size: 12 residues. From germline, CDR1 is SGHTA and CDR2 FQGNSA. J lost 6 bases, V lost 5 bases, and 3 bases had no gene match. CDR3 protein: CASSETGVEQYF. For the CDR3, the DNA is TGTGCCAGCAGCGAGACAGGGGTCGAGCAGTACTTC.

This clonotype was recorded at least ten times. J is TRBJ2-1 and V is TRBV5-1; TRBD1 matches at 11 bases. V was pared by 8 bases and J by 6 bases, with 7 bases of the junction left unmatched. This CDR3 has 14 residues. The V gene's germline CDR1 is SGHRS and CDR2 YFSETQ. The CDR3: CASGRDRGTNEQFF. The CDR3 DNA reads TGCGCCAGTGGCCGGGACAGGGGGACCAATGAGCAGTTCTTC.

This clonotype has ten or more counts. The CDR3 protein is CASSESGGGYEQYF. The CDR3 DNA reads TGTGCCAGCAGTGAATCGGGAGGAGGTTACGAGCAGTACTTC. The chain links TRBV25-1 to TRBJ2-7, with 7 bases fitting TRBD2. Germline values: CDR1 MGHDK, CDR2 SYGVNS. The J segment lost 4 bases and the V segment lost 1 base, leaving 4 bases of the junction unmatched. The CDR3 is 14 residues long.